Following are 31 T cell receptor beta chains from one sample sequenced in a study of T cell clonality in common variable immunodeficiency. Findings and limits, study-wide: In common variable immunodeficiency, TCR beta chains reportedly carried fewer deletions and N-nucleotide insertions.

The repertoire was sequenced with immunoSEQ multiplex PCR; TCRdb's copy has only in-frame clones and lacks some. The profile covers over 11,000 clones, none occurring a single time. Their recognized antigens are unknown. Sequencing input: peripheral blood mononuclear cells. The receptors originated from a human donor with common variable immunodeficiency.

This clone has a handful of counts. Read coverage stops 3 residues before the CDR3 terminus; the germline J gene supplies the remainder. The chain links TRBV7-2 to TRBJ1-6, with TRBD1 as a possible D gene (6 bases). V was cut by 5 bases and J by 7 bases, with 12 bases left in between. The CDR3 sequence is 14 residues long. CDR1 is SGHTA, CDR2 FQGNSA, per germline. Incomplete CDR3 DNA: TGTGCCAGCAGCCCACAGGGTGTAAATTCACCC. This gives the protein CASSPQGVNSP. The complete CDR3 sequence is CASSPQGVNSPLHF.

This clone has more than one count but fewer than ten. Read sequence stops 3 residues before the CDR3 end, and the germline J gene provides the missing end. The gene calls are TRBV7-2 and TRBJ1-2; no firm D call. Germline CDR1 reads SGHTA; CDR2 reads FQGNSA. Trimming shortened V by 6 bases and J by 6 bases, and 11 bases separated the two germline ends. The CDR3 is made up of 12 amino acids. Incomplete CDR3 DNA: TGTGCCAGCAGTCCCCCCCGGGATGGC. It yields the protein CASSPPRDG. Given in full, the CDR3 is CASSPPRDGYTF.

CDR3 bases read: TGTGCCAGCAGCTTTTTGGGACTAGCTCAAGAGACC. Encoded protein: CASSFLGLAQET. The entire CDR3 is CASSFLGLAQETQYF. V and J are TRBV7-2 and TRBJ2-5; 9 bases agree with TRBD2. The read comes to an end 3 residues before the CDR3 does, leaving the germline J gene to fill in the end. Germline values: CDR1 SGHTA, CDR2 FQGNSA. Germline trimming cut 3 bases from V and 2 bases from J; bases unmatched to any gene: 4. This CDR3 is 15 amino acids long.

This clone was observed a handful of times. The read is 3 residues too short to cover the CDR3 end, so that end is filled in from the germline J gene. J is TRBJ1-1 and V is TRBV19; D might be TRBD1 (5 bases). Trimming pared 5 bases from V and 0 bases from J, leaving 22 bases between. This CDR3 region has 18 residues. Germline V gives CDR1 LNHDA, CDR2 SQIVND (reference sequence). The covered CDR3 bases are TGTGCCAGTAGTCCACGACTCGGGGGTGGGAGACTGAACACTGAA. It yields the protein CASSPRLGGGRLNTE. The entire CDR3 sequence reads CASSPRLGGGRLNTEAFF.

This clone has a handful of counts. Read sequence stops 3 residues before the CDR3 end, and the germline J gene provides the missing end. This chain joins TRBV6-2 or TRBV6-3 and TRBJ2-1, with TRBD2 identical over 8 bases. The CDR3 runs 16 residues. Germline CDR1 reads MNHEY; CDR2 reads SVGEGT. The V and J ends lost 0 bases and 6 bases, in that order; junction bases with no gene match: 7. CDR3 DNA (partial): TGTGCCAGCAGTTACTCCGGGACTAGGGTGGGCAATGAG. Amino acid sequence: CASSYSGTRVGNE. In full, the CDR3 reads CASSYSGTRVGNEQFF.

This clone has a handful of counts. The CDR3 spells CASSISGDTQYF. CDR3 DNA (partial): TGTGCCAGTAGTATATCCGGAGATACG. This chain uses TRBV19 with TRBJ2-3; no clear D gene. The read is 3 residues too short to cover the CDR3 end, so that end is filled in from the germline J gene. Trimming removed 2 bases from V and 5 bases from J, with 5 bases in between. Per the germline V gene, CDR1 is LNHDA and CDR2 is SQIVND (reference sequence). This CDR3 is 12 amino acids long.

Of note for this clone: Coverage ceases 3 residues before the CDR3 finishes, and the germline J gene fills in the end. V is TRBV11-2 and J is TRBJ2-3; 13 nucleotides agree with TRBD2. With V trimmed by 5 bases and J by 8 bases, 4 bases remained unmatched. CDR3 length: 14 residues. Germline V lookup: CDR1 SGHAT, CDR2 FQNNGV. CDR3 sequence: CASSPGTSGATQYF. Partial CDR3 DNA: TGTGCCAGCAGCCCTGGGACTAGCGGGGCTACG. The full variable domain, its missing parts supplied by reference TRBV11-2 and TRBJ2-3, is EAGVAQSPRYKIIEKRQSVAFWCNPISGHATLYWYQQILGQGPKLLIQFQNNGVVDDSQLPKDRFSAERLKGVDSTLKIQPAKLEDSAVYLCASSPGTSGATQYFGPGTRLTVL.

This clone was seen a handful of times. The CDR3 bases that were read are TGTGCCAGTACAAACCGGGGGGGTGAGACC. This gives the protein CASTNRGGET. The full CDR3 is CASTNRGGETQYF. The V gene is TRBV19, the J gene TRBJ2-5, with 8 bases matching TRBD2. The read falls 3 residues short of the CDR3 end, and the missing part is taken from the germline J gene. V was clipped by 7 bases and J by 5 bases; unmatched bases: 6. This CDR3 comprises 13 residues. Germline V CDR1 and CDR2: LNHDA, SQIVND (reference sequence).

This clone came up a few times. The sequenced part of the CDR3 DNA is TGTGCCAGTACGTCGAGCCTCGGC. It encodes CASTSSLG. Given in full, the CDR3 is CASTSSLGYTF. The rearrangement joins TRBV19 to TRBJ1-2; D unclear. The CDR3 end falls 3 residues outside the read, so it is completed with the germline J gene. Germline V gives CDR1 LNHDA, CDR2 SQIVND (reference sequence). CDR3 size: 11 residues.

This clone was observed a handful of times. The part of the CDR3 DNA that was read is TGTGCCAGCAGCCGAGGACTTGGCTACGAG. It encodes CASSRGLGYE. The full CDR3 reads CASSRGLGYEQYF. V gene TRBV7-2 combines with J gene TRBJ2-7; D is possibly TRBD2 (5 bases). The CDR3 is cut off 3 residues early in the read; its end comes from the germline J gene. Trimming took 5 bases from V and 3 from J, leaving 11 bases between them. The germline gives CDR1 SGHTA, CDR2 FQGNSA. The CDR3 spans 13 residues. The full variable domain, with the rest looked up from reference TRBV7-2 and TRBJ2-7, is GAGVSQSPSNKVTEKGKDVELRCDPISGHTALYWYRQSLGQGLEFLIYFQGNSAPDKSGLPSDRFSAERTGGSVSTLTIQRTQQEDSAVYLCASSRGLGYEQYFGPGTRLTVT.

This clone was detected a few times. The read gets to within 3 residues of the CDR3 end, and the germline J gene fills in the rest. This rearrangement joins TRBV6-2 or TRBV6-3 to TRBJ2-4; D perhaps matches TRBD1 (6 bases). V was shortened by 2 bases and J by 7 bases, with 18 bases between the two germline ends. The CDR3 consists of 16 residues. Germline CDR1 and CDR2: MNHEY and SVGEGT. The CDR3 DNA, read in part, is TGTGCCAGCAGTTACACTAAAACAGGGATGGAGAACATT. This codes for CASSYTKTGMENI. The full CDR3 is CASSYTKTGMENIQYF.

Comments on this clone: The CDR3 extends 3 residues past the end of the read, so its final part is completed from the germline J gene. The chain is built from TRBV18 and TRBJ1-2, with D perhaps TRBD1 (6 bases). This CDR3 region has 15 residues. V lost 6 bases and J 6 bases, leaving 20 bases between the germline ends. CDR1 is KGHSH and CDR2 is LQKENI in the germline V gene. CDR3 sequence reads: CASSPRQVGGDGYTF. CDR3 bases read: TGTGCCAGCTCCCCGAGACAGGTTGGGGGAGATGGC.

This clone has more than one count but fewer than ten. Here the CDR3 reads CASSGTAQGPNTEAFF. CDR3 DNA, as far as it was read: TGTGCCAGTAGTGGGACAGCGCAAGGGCCGAACACTGAA. V usage is TRBV19 and J usage is TRBJ1-1, with TRBD1 matching 7 bases. The observed sequence ends 3 residues before the CDR3 terminus, with the missing tail filled in from the germline J gene. Per germline, CDR1 LNHDA and CDR2 SQIVND (reference sequence). The CDR3 is 16 residues long. J gave up 1 base and V 5 bases, and 10 bases lay outside the gene matches. Full variable domain (missing parts from reference TRBV19 and TRBJ1-1): DGGITQSPKYLFRKEGQNVTLSCEQNLNHDAMYWYRQDPGQGLRLIYYSQIVNDFQKGDIAEGYSVSREKKESFPLTVTSAQKNPTAFYLCASSGTAQGPNTEAFFGQGTRLTVV.

The CDR3 protein is CASSPLTPSYGYTF. The CDR3 bases that were read are TGTGCCAGCAGCCCCCTCACTCCGTCCTATGGC. The chain uses TRBV7-9 and TRBJ1-2, with D unclear. The observed sequence ends 3 residues before the CDR3 terminus, with the missing tail filled in from the germline J gene. The germline gives CDR1 SEHNR, CDR2 FQNEAQ (reference sequence). Trimming removed 5 bases at V and 4 bases at J, with 14 bases between. The CDR3 contains 14 residues.

Turning to this clone: Read data end 3 residues before the CDR3 end; the end is taken from the germline J gene. V and J are TRBV11-2 and TRBJ2-5, with TRBD2 identical over 7 bases. The length of the CDR3 is 14 residues. Per the germline V gene, CDR1 is SGHAT and CDR2 is FQNNGV. V was pared by 6 bases and J by 1 base, with 5 bases of the junction left unmatched. The DNA read from the CDR3 is TGTGCCAGCAGATCGGGACTAACCCAAGAGACC. Residues: CASRSGLTQET. The whole CDR3 reads CASRSGLTQETQYF.

This clone was observed a few times. The sequenced fragment ends 3 residues before the CDR3 boundary, so the rest is inferred from the germline J gene. V is TRBV2 and J is TRBJ2-3; D is unclear. Trimming removed 9 bases at V and 4 bases at J, with 8 bases between. Germline lookup yields CDR1 SNHLY and CDR2 FYNNEI. The CDR3 is 11 amino acids. The part of the CDR3 DNA that was read is TGTGCCAGTAAGCTTGCAGATACG. Translated, it gives CASKLADT. The full CDR3 reads CASKLADTQYF. The full variable domain, with the rest looked up from reference TRBV2 and TRBJ2-3, is EPEVTQTPSHQVTQMGQEVILRCVPISNHLYFYWYRQILGQKVEFLVSFYNNEISEKSEIFDDQFSVERPDGSNFTLKIRSTKLEDSAMYFCASKLADTQYFGPGTRLTVL.

This clone was found many times. The read stops 3 residues short of the end of the CDR3; the missing end is completed from the germline J gene. The genes are TRBV5-1 and TRBJ2-1, with 7 bases lining up with TRBD1. V lost 5 bases, J lost 2 bases, and 7 bases stayed unmatched. The V gene's germline CDR1 is SGHRS and CDR2 YFSETQ. The CDR3 contains 15 residues. CDR3 protein: CASSPGTDTYNEQFF. CDR3 bases read: TGCGCCAGCAGTCCCGGGACAGACACCTACAATGAG. Full variable domain (outside the CDR3, taken from reference TRBV5-1 and TRBJ2-1): KAGVTQTPRYLIKTRGQQVTLSCSPISGHRSVSWYQQTPGQGLQFLFEYFSETQRNKGNFPGRFSGRQFSNSRSEMNVSTLELGDSALYLCASSPGTDTYNEQFFGPGTRLTVL.

This clone was seen only a few times. The missing CDR3 end, 3 residues past where the read stops, is filled in from the germline J gene. The chain joins TRBV18 to TRBJ2-1; D gene uncertain. CDR1 is KGHSH and CDR2 is LQKENI in the germline V gene. Trimming took off 3 bases at V and 3 bases at J, with 9 bases between the two ends. The CDR3 length is 14 residues. This chain's CDR3 is CASSPTQNYNEQFF. The part of the CDR3 DNA that was read is TGTGCCAGCTCACCTACCCAGAACTACAATGAG.

Note on this clone: The CDR3 end is not reached by the read, which stops 3 residues before it; the germline J gene fills it in. The chain employs TRBV18 and TRBJ1-2; D is possibly TRBD1 (6 bases). V was trimmed by 7 bases and J by 0 bases, leaving 15 bases between them. CDR1 is KGHSH, CDR2 LQKENI, per germline. The CDR3 spans 15 residues. CDR3 sequence: CASLITGTTNYGYTF. The CDR3 bases that were read are TGTGCCAGCTTAATAACCGGGACAACTAACTATGGC.

A few counts support this clone. The sequence runs out 3 residues before the end of the CDR3; the remainder is reconstructed from the germline J gene. V usage is TRBV19 and J usage is TRBJ2-7; 8 positions agree with TRBD2. Looked up from germline, CDR1 is LNHDA and CDR2 is SQIVND (reference sequence). CDR3 size: 15 residues. Trimming took 5 bases from V and 3 from J; bases not matched to a gene: 9. Incomplete CDR3 DNA: TGTGCCAGTAGTGCGCCCGGGACTAGTTTCTACGAG. Translation: CASSAPGTSFYE. The full CDR3 protein reads CASSAPGTSFYEQYF.

A word on this clone: The DNA ends 3 residues before the CDR3 does, and the rest of the CDR3 is filled in from the germline J gene. The V call is TRBV19, the J call TRBJ2-1; maybe TRBD2 (6 bases). Germline V gene data show CDR1 as LNHDA and CDR2 as SQIVND (reference sequence). Between the trimmed V and J ends, which lost 5 bases and 8 bases, there was a span of 19 bases. This CDR3 is 15 amino acids long. CDR3 sequence reads: CASSSRLGVVHEQFF. The covered CDR3 bases are TGTGCCAGTAGTTCCAGACTAGGGGTCGTGCATGAG.

This clone showed up just a few times. CDR3 loop: CASNPYAGVAKNIQYF. The CDR3 bases that were read are TGTGCCAGCAACCCCTACGCAGGGGTAGCCAAAAACATT. The V call is TRBV7-8, the J call TRBJ2-4; weak D call: TRBD1 (6 bases). The read gets to within 3 residues of the CDR3 end, and the germline J gene fills in the rest. V was cut by 7 bases and J by 0 bases, with 16 bases left in between. The CDR3 is 16 residues long. Germline loops: CDR1 SGHVS, CDR2 FQNEAQ.

As concerns this clone: From the germline J gene comes the end of the CDR3, since the read stops 3 residues before it. The V and J genes are TRBV20-1 and TRBJ2-5; 12 nucleotides agree with TRBD1. The CDR3 is 14 amino acids. From germline, CDR1 is DFQATT and CDR2 SNEGSKA (reference sequence). With 5 bases clipped from V and 5 bases from J, the junction kept 6 bases outside the gene matches. The CDR3 reads CSASGQGAKETQYF. The sequenced part of the CDR3 DNA is TGCAGTGCTTCGGGACAGGGGGCGAAGGAGACC.

This clone has more than one count but fewer than ten. With the read ending 3 residues before the CDR3 end, the germline J gene is used to fill in that end. This sequence joins TRBV7-9 and TRBJ2-7, with TRBD1 matching over 7 bases. The CDR3 spans 14 residues. Germline V CDR1 and CDR2: SEHNR, FQNEAQ (reference sequence). After removal of 4 bases from V and 1 base from J, the junction contained 4 bases not matched to a gene. CDR3 protein: CASSSRDRSYEQYF. Partial CDR3 DNA: TGTGCCAGCAGCTCCCGGGACAGATCCTACGAG.

In the case of this clone: The CDR3 goes on 3 residues after the read ends, and that part is filled in from the germline J gene. The chain combines TRBV6-2 or TRBV6-3 with TRBJ2-3, with 8 bases matching TRBD2. In germline, CDR1 is MNHEY, CDR2 SVGEGT. With V trimmed by 6 bases and J by 8 bases, 10 bases remained unmatched. The CDR3 sequence is 14 residues long. The DNA read from the CDR3 is TGTGCCAGCAGCACCCCGGGCGGGGGGACTACG. This sequence encodes CASSTPGGGTT. The full CDR3 reads CASSTPGGGTTQYF.

With respect to this clone: Read coverage stops 3 residues before the CDR3 terminus; the germline J gene supplies the remainder. The chain combines TRBV18 with TRBJ1-5, with 9 bases that match TRBD1. Trimming cost V 3 bases and J 5 bases; bases outside gene matches: 5. Germline-derived CDR1 and CDR2 are KGHSH and LQKENI. This CDR3 contains 15 residues. CDR3 loop: CASSPRDRVDQPQHF. CDR3 bases read: TGTGCCAGCTCACCCCGGGACAGGGTCGATCAGCCC.

This clone turned up a few times. The read stops 3 residues short of the end of the CDR3; the missing end is completed from the germline J gene. The chain employs TRBV6-2 or TRBV6-3 and TRBJ2-7; 9 bases match TRBD1. CDR1 and CDR2 (germline): MNHEY, SVGEGT. Trimming cost V 5 bases and J 3 bases; bases outside gene matches: 5. This CDR3 spans 14 amino acids. CDR3 DNA (partial): TGTGCCAGCAGTCACCGGGACAGGGACTACGAG. Amino acids: CASSHRDRDYE. The whole CDR3 sequence is CASSHRDRDYEQYF.

In the case of this clone: The read stops 3 residues short of the end of the CDR3; the missing end is completed from the germline J gene. The V call is TRBV7-3, the J call TRBJ2-1; TRBD2 aligns across 10 bases. Unmatched junction bases numbered 11, after V lost 1 base and J lost 2 bases. This CDR3 is built from 19 residues. Germline values: CDR1 SGHTA, CDR2 FQGTGA. CDR3 sequence reads: CASSLSEAGGRSAYNEQFF. The covered CDR3 bases are TGTGCCAGCAGCTTAAGTGAAGCGGGGGGGCGGAGTGCCTACAATGAG.

A few counts support this clone. The CDR3 extends 3 residues past the end of the read, so its final part is completed from the germline J gene. The chain links TRBV18 to TRBJ2-7; 8 bases align to TRBD1. From germline, CDR1 is KGHSH and CDR2 LQKENI. V gave up 3 bases and J gave up 6 bases; unmatched junction bases: 1. The CDR3 extends over 12 amino acids. CDR3 DNA (partial): TGTGCCAGCTCACCGGACAGGGTCGAG. Amino acid sequence: CASSPDRVE. The CDR3 in its entirety is CASSPDRVEQYF.

This clone turned up a few times. The CDR3 extends 3 residues past the end of the read, so its final part is completed from the germline J gene. The V and J genes are TRBV30 and TRBJ2-5; 14 bases map to TRBD2. The CDR3 sequence is 15 residues long. Germline V gene data show CDR1 as GTSNPN and CDR2 as SVGIG (reference sequence). J lost 5 bases, V lost 1 base, and 3 bases had no gene match. CDR3 region: CAWSAGLAGVETQYF. The CDR3 bases that were read are TGTGCCTGGAGTGCGGGACTAGCGGGGGTCGAGACC.

This clone was detected a few times. Read data end 3 residues before the CDR3 end; the end is taken from the germline J gene. The chain is built from TRBV7-8 and TRBJ1-6; 8 nucleotides agree with TRBD1. Per germline, CDR1 SGHVS and CDR2 FQNEAQ. The CDR3 extends over 16 amino acids. V lost 5 bases to trimming and J lost 6 bases; unmatched junction nucleotides: 9. The sequenced CDR3 bases are TGTGCCAGCAGCACTCGCCCAGACAGGGGTAATTCACCC. It yields the protein CASSTRPDRGNSP. The whole CDR3 reads CASSTRPDRGNSPLHF.